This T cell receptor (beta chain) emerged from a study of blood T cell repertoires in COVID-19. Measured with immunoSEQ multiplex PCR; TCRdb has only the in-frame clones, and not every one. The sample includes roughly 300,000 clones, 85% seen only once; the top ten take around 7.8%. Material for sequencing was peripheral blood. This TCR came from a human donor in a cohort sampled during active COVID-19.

The CDR3 bases are TGCGCCAGCAGCCATCGGACAGGGAACTATGGCTACACCTTC. Protein product: CASSHRTGNYGYTF. The chain combines TRBV4-1 with TRBJ1-2, with 8 bases lining up with TRBD1. J gave up 2 bases and V 3 bases, and 2 bases lay outside the gene matches. Per germline, CDR1 MGHRA and CDR2 YSYEKL. The CDR3 is made up of 14 amino acids.